These T cell receptor beta chains were read from a single sample in a study of T cell changes during pregnancy in multiple sclerosis. Sequencing used immunoSEQ multiplex PCR; TCRdb keeps in-frame clones, though not all of them. The repertoire holds 30,000 to 45,000 clones, with roughly 90% as singletons. The sample here was CD8+ T cells from peripheral blood mononuclear cells, taken in the first trimester of pregnancy. The receptors shown here come from a female donor with multiple sclerosis, enrolled in a pregnancy study. The CDR3 runs from the conserved cysteine through the conserved F or W. The order of the fields is V gene, D gene, J gene, clone size, CDR3 protein, CDR3 DNA. A D gene is named only where the DNA matches it firmly. A clone size is listed for some rows: how often the clone was seen (once, few, many), or a class if it is expanded.

TRBV9	-	TRBJ2-3	-	CASSVGNTDTQYF	TGTGCCAGCAGCGTAGGTAACACAGATACGCAGTATTTT
TRBV11-1	-	TRBJ1-2	-	CASSGDVSYTF	TGTGCCAGCTCAGGTGACGTCTCTTACACCTTC
TRBV29-1	TRBD1	TRBJ1-1	-	CSETDREDTEAFF	TGCAGCGAAACGGACAGGGAGGACACTGAAGCTTTCTTT
TRBV7-8	TRBD1	TRBJ1-2	-	CASSRQGADYTF	TGTGCCAGCAGCCGCCAGGGGGCCGACTACACCTTC
TRBV11-2	-	TRBJ1-2	-	CASSLPPVLGYTF	TGTGCCAGCAGCCTCCCCCCAGTCTTGGGCTACACCTTC
TRBV12-5	TRBD1	TRBJ1-5	-	CASGLVLRGVFNQPQHF	TGTGCTAGTGGTTTGGTACTCAGGGGGGTTTTCAATCAGCCCCAGCATTTT
TRBV5-8	-	TRBJ2-7	-	CASSLAEAGYEQYF	TGTGCCAGCAGCTTGGCGGAGGCAGGCTACGAGCAGTACTTC
TRBV29-1	TRBD1	TRBJ2-5	-	CSVDRTGETQYF	TGCAGCGTTGATCGGACAGGGGAGACCCAGTACTTC
TRBV7-8	-	TRBJ2-1	-	CASSLVWTDISYNEQFF	TGTGCCAGCAGCTTAGTTTGGACAGACATCTCCTACAATGAGCAGTTCTTC
TRBV5-4	TRBD1	TRBJ1-1	few	CASRVTGGSPEAFF	TGTGCCAGCAGAGTAACAGGGGGCAGTCCTGAAGCTTTCTTT
TRBV30	-	TRBJ2-2	-	CAWTPGTGELFF	TGTGCCTGGACCCCAGGCACCGGGGAGCTGTTTTTT
TRBV5-1	TRBD2	TRBJ2-7	-	CASSSSGGADHEQYF	TGCGCCAGCAGCTCTAGCGGGGGGGCTGACCACGAGCAGTACTTC
TRBV19	TRBD1	TRBJ2-7	-	CASSDQTGGNEQYF	TGTGCCAGTAGTGACCAGACAGGGGGCAACGAGCAGTACTTC
TRBV6-1	-	TRBJ2-4	-	CASSEWGELAKNIQYF	TGTGCCAGCAGTGAATGGGGGGAACTAGCCAAAAACATTCAGTACTTC
TRBV12-5	TRBD1	TRBJ2-7	once	CASGLVSLDRDSEQYF	TGTGCTAGTGGTTTGGTGAGTTTGGACAGGGATAGCGAGCAGTACTTC
TRBV5-4	TRBD2	TRBJ2-2	-	CASSLGAGGLGGELFF	TGTGCCAGCAGCTTGGGGGCGGGGGGGCTCGGCGGGGAGCTGTTTTTT
TRBV6-5	-	TRBJ2-2	-	CASFQNTGELFF	TGTGCCAGCTTCCAGAACACCGGGGAGCTGTTTTTT
TRBV6-6	-	TRBJ1-1	once	CASLVGGTEAFF	TGTGCCAGCCTAGTGGGGGGCACTGAAGCTTTCTTT
TRBV5-6	-	TRBJ1-4	-	CASSFGGGEKLFF	TGTGCCAGCAGCTTCGGGGGTGGGGAAAAACTGTTTTTT
TRBV13	-	TRBJ1-2	-	CASSLGRANYGYTF	TGTGCCAGCAGCTTAGGGAGAGCTAACTATGGCTACACCTTC
TRBV29-1	TRBD2	TRBJ2-1	many	CSVDGTSGGSYNEQFF	TGCAGCGTAGATGGGACTAGCGGGGGCTCCTACAATGAGCAGTTCTTC
TRBV27	TRBD1	TRBJ1-4	-	CASSQTGTGYEKLFF	TGTGCCAGCTCCCAAACCGGGACAGGGTATGAAAAACTGTTTTTT
TRBV7-9	-	TRBJ2-1	once	CASSLNLGGEQFF	TGTGCCAGCAGCTTAAACCTCGGGGGTGAGCAGTTCTTC
TRBV6-5	-	TRBJ1-1	-	CASSYSSQGLNTEAFF	TGTGCCAGCAGTTACTCCTCACAGGGCCTGAACACTGAAGCTTTCTTT
TRBV5-6	-	TRBJ1-6	-	CASSLGRGTPNSPLHF	TGTGCCAGCAGCTTGGGGAGAGGGACTCCTAATTCACCCCTCCACTTT
TRBV4-1	-	TRBJ2-1	-	CASSQLTQATNNEQFF	TGCGCCAGCAGCCAACTAACACAGGCTACTAACAATGAGCAGTTCTTC
TRBV29-1	-	TRBJ2-5	-	CSGGTSRQETQYF	TGCAGCGGAGGGACATCTCGGCAAGAGACCCAGTACTTC
TRBV4-2	-	TRBJ1-1	-	CASSQGGSNTEAFF	TGTGCCAGCAGCCAAGGAGGCAGCAACACTGAAGCTTTCTTT
TRBV9	TRBD1	TRBJ1-2	-	CASSVAGTGEGYTF	TGTGCCAGCAGCGTAGCTGGGACAGGGGAAGGCTACACCTTC
TRBV4-1	TRBD1	TRBJ2-7	-	CASSQNDRGRYEQYF	TGCGCCAGCAGCCAGAATGACAGGGGCAGGTACGAGCAGTACTTC
TRBV7-3	-	TRBJ2-2	-	CASSSLGSGGELFF	TGTGCCAGCAGCTCCCTAGGGAGCGGCGGGGAGCTGTTTTTT
TRBV15	TRBD1	TRBJ2-2	-	CATSLRWDRGPINTGELFF	TGTGCCACCAGCCTGCGATGGGACAGGGGTCCCATAAACACCGGGGAGCTGTTTTTT
TRBV15	-	TRBJ1-5	once	CATSRAGYSNQPQHF	TGTGCCACCAGCAGAGCCGGTTATAGCAATCAGCCCCAGCATTTT
TRBV2	-	TRBJ1-2	-	CASSERGANYGYTF	TGTGCCAGCAGTGAACGCGGAGCTAACTATGGCTACACCTTC
TRBV11-2	-	TRBJ2-5	-	CASTPWQKEKETQYF	TGTGCCAGCACGCCATGGCAGAAAGAAAAAGAGACCCAGTACTTC
TRBV27	TRBD1	TRBJ1-4	-	CASSRWAGQDEKLFF	TGTGCCAGCAGTCGCTGGGCGGGACAGGATGAAAAACTGTTTTTT
TRBV5-1	TRBD1	TRBJ2-5	-	CASSRTGVVETQYF	TGCGCCAGCAGCAGGACAGGGGTGGTGGAGACCCAGTACTTC
TRBV2	-	TRBJ1-1	-	CASRGPTQGNTEAFF	TGTGCCAGCAGGGGCCCGACCCAGGGAAACACTGAAGCTTTCTTT
TRBV15	-	TRBJ2-1	once	CATSRALHLLSYNEQFF	TGTGCCACCAGCAGAGCCCTCCACTTACTCTCCTACAATGAGCAGTTCTTC
TRBV15	-	TRBJ1-1	-	CATSSVENTDEAFF	TGTGCCACCAGCAGCGTCGAAAATACAGATGAAGCTTTCTTT
TRBV2	-	TRBJ1-1	-	CASSDGGRANTEAFF	TGTGCCAGCAGTGATGGTGGGCGAGCGAACACTGAAGCTTTCTTT
TRBV2	TRBD2	TRBJ2-1	-	CASRTSGESYNEQFF	TGTGCCAGCAGGACGAGCGGGGAGTCCTACAATGAGCAGTTCTTC
TRBV27	-	TRBJ1-1	-	CASSLGGFTEAFF	TGTGCCAGCAGTTTAGGGGGGTTCACTGAAGCTTTCTTT
TRBV29-1	-	TRBJ2-7	-	CSVEASSYEQYF	TGCAGCGTTGAGGCCAGCTCCTACGAGCAGTACTTC
TRBV14	-	TRBJ1-4	-	CASSLRVAPDEKLFF	TGTGCCAGCAGCCTCAGAGTAGCCCCAGATGAAAAACTGTTTTTT
TRBV14	-	TRBJ2-5	-	CASSQVEGETQYF	TGTGCCAGCAGCCAAGTTGAGGGAGAGACCCAGTACTTC
TRBV6-5	-	TRBJ1-1	-	CASSYMGGDTEAFF	TGTGCCAGCAGTTACATGGGAGGGGACACTGAAGCTTTCTTT
TRBV6-1	TRBD1	TRBJ2-7	-	CASSQPGQDYEQYF	TGTGCCAGCAGCCAGCCGGGACAGGACTACGAGCAGTACTTC
TRBV29-1	TRBD1	TRBJ2-7	-	CSVEHTTGGSDEQYF	TGCAGCGTTGAACATACCACAGGGGGCAGCGACGAGCAGTACTTC
TRBV5-1	TRBD1	TRBJ1-1	-	CASSTTGGTEAFF	TGCGCCAGCAGCACGACAGGGGGCACTGAAGCTTTCTTT
TRBV6-5	-	TRBJ2-7	-	CASSPGVPTYEQYF	TGTGCCAGCAGTCCCGGGGTACCAACCTACGAGCAGTACTTC
TRBV21-1	-	TRBJ1-2	-	CASSNRQGHGYTF	TGTGCCAGCAGCAATAGACAGGGGCACGGCTACACCTTC
TRBV7-8	TRBD2	TRBJ2-2	-	CASSLGTWLAGVGTGELFF	TGTGCCAGCAGCTTAGGGACCTGGCTAGCGGGGGTTGGCACCGGGGAGCTGTTTTTT
TRBV6-5	-	TRBJ2-7	-	CASSNSNLYEQYF	TGTGCCAGCAGTAATTCTAATTTGTACGAGCAGTACTTC
TRBV11-3	TRBD2	TRBJ2-1	once	CASSPNPPGGEDNEQFF	TGTGCCAGCAGCCCAAACCCCCCGGGGGGTGAAGACAATGAGCAGTTCTTC
TRBV15	-	TRBJ1-5	-	CATSRDRALGRLSQHF	TGTGCCACCAGCAGAGATCGGGCGCTGGGGCGATTGTCCCAGCATTTT
TRBV6-5	TRBD2	TRBJ2-1	few	CASSYSSGGANEQFF	TGTGCCAGCAGTTACTCTAGCGGGGGGGCCAATGAGCAGTTCTTC
TRBV6-5	-	TRBJ2-3	-	CATSHTDTQYF	TGTGCCACCAGTCACACAGATACGCAGTATTTT
TRBV19	-	TRBJ1-2	-	CASSSRGDYGYTF	TGTGCCAGTAGCAGCCGGGGGGACTATGGCTACACCTTC
TRBV6-5	TRBD2	TRBJ2-5	-	CASKNRGVQETQYF	TGTGCCAGCAAAAACCGGGGGGTCCAAGAGACCCAGTACTTC